The 26 T cell receptor beta chains given below trace back to one sample, sequenced in a study of blood T cell repertoires in COVID-19 (TCRdb year 2020). The library was built by means of the immunoSEQ multiplex PCR assay. Sourced from immuneACCESS, this table was stored by TCRdb with only in-frame sequences that have V and J called. A share of the clones is absent; for the studies checked, an unresolved V gene accounts for under half, and the remainder has no known explanation. The sample table lists 190,000 or so clones, 88% of them with a count of one. The ten largest account for 3.5% to 4.5% of the sample. Sequencing was carried out using peripheral blood. The receptors come from a woman in her thirties with acute or convalescent COVID-19.

The chain is built from TRBV5-4 and TRBJ1-2, with a weak D call TRBD1 (5 bases). The V gene's germline CDR1 is SGHNT and CDR2 YYREEE (reference sequence). The CDR3 runs 15 residues. V lost 0 bases, J lost 8 bases, and 17 bases lay in between. Here the CDR3 DNA reads TGTGCCAGCAGCTTGGCTTTTCGAGGCCAGGGAGGCTACACCTTC. Its protein product is CASSLAFRGQGGYTF.

The V call is TRBV5-1, the J call TRBJ2-2, with a possible D match to TRBD2 (6 bases). This CDR3 is built from 18 residues. The germline V gene encodes CDR1 SGHRS and CDR2 YFSETQ. Trimming pared 0 bases from V and 0 bases from J, leaving 15 bases between. The CDR3 sequence is CASSLAPGGTANTGELFF. CDR3 DNA sequence: TGCGCCAGCAGCTTGGCACCAGGCGGGACCGCGAACACCGGGGAGCTGTTTTTT.

The gene calls are TRBV5-4 and TRBJ2-1, with TRBD2 matching over 13 bases. The germline gives CDR1 SGHNT, CDR2 YYREEE (reference sequence). The CDR3 sequence is 15 residues long. Trimming removed 4 bases from V and 8 bases from J; junction bases left unmatched: 6. The CDR3 reads CASSRTSGSIHEQFF. DNA of the CDR3: TGTGCCAGCAGCCGGACTAGCGGGAGTATCCATGAGCAGTTCTTC. The full variable domain, completed using reference TRBV5-4 and TRBJ2-1, is ETGVTQSPTHLIKTRGQQVTLRCSSQSGHNTVSWYQQALGQGPQFIFQYYREEENGRGNFPPRFSGLQFPNYSSELNVNALELDDSALYLCASSRTSGSIHEQFFGPGTRLTVL.

CDR3 coding DNA: TGTGCCAGCAAAAACGGAGATACGCAGTATTTT. Its protein product is CASKNGDTQYF. The chain recombines TRBV6-5 with TRBJ2-3, with unresolved D. The CDR3 length is 11 residues. Trimming took off 7 bases at V and 5 bases at J, with 7 bases between the two ends. Germline V gene data show CDR1 as MNHEY and CDR2 as SVGAGI.

The CDR3 coding sequence is TGTGCCACCAGTGATTTCCGGAGAGCGAACACCGGGGAGCTGTTTTTT. Translation gives CATSDFRRANTGELFF. The chain links TRBV24-1 to TRBJ2-2; D call uncertain. V lost 1 base to trimming and J lost 0 bases, with 8 bases between them. This CDR3 spans 16 amino acids. CDR1 is KGHDR and CDR2 is SFDVKD in the germline V gene.

J is TRBJ2-7 and V is TRBV12-3 or TRBV12-4; 8 bases map to TRBD1. The J segment lost 5 bases and the V segment lost 5 bases, leaving 5 bases of the junction unmatched. The CDR3 is made up of 13 amino acids. This CDR3 reads CASSPDRAHEQYF. The CDR3 nucleotides read TGTGCCAGCAGTCCGGACAGGGCCCACGAGCAGTACTTC.

The chain combines TRBV5-4 with TRBJ1-2; TRBD1 matches 9 bases. The V and J ends lost 1 base and 5 bases, in that order; junction bases with no gene match: 6. This CDR3 has 15 amino acids. Germline CDR1 is SGHNT and CDR2 is YYREEE (reference sequence). The CDR3 DNA reads TGTGCCAGCAGCTTGAGACAGGGGGGTCCTTATGGCTACACCTTC. Translated, it gives CASSLRQGGPYGYTF.

The gene calls are TRBV5-6 and TRBJ2-7; 10 bases agree with TRBD1. Looked up from germline, CDR1 is SGHDT and CDR2 is YYEEEE. The junction had 4 bases not matched to a gene; V was cut back by 4 bases and J by 6 bases. There are 13 residues in the CDR3. CDR3 loop: CASSLDRGLEQYF. CDR3 coding DNA: TGTGCCAGCAGCCTTGACAGGGGGCTCGAGCAGTACTTC.

The chain couples TRBV4-1 to TRBJ2-3; no clear D. V shed 2 bases and J shed 3 bases, with 9 bases lying between them. This CDR3 has 14 amino acids. Germline V gene lookup returns CDR1 MGHRA and CDR2 YSYEKL. The CDR3 protein is CASSQTSLTDTQYF. In DNA form, the CDR3 reads TGCGCCAGCAGCCAAACATCCCTGACAGATACGCAGTATTTT.

The chain joins TRBV28 to TRBJ2-6; possibly TRBD1 for D (6 bases). V dropped 2 bases and J dropped 9 bases, with 14 bases sitting between them. The CDR3 is made up of 15 amino acids. CDR1 is MDHEN and CDR2 is SYDVKM in the germline V gene. CDR3 DNA sequence: TGTGCCAGCAGTTTACTCGGGACATTCAGCAACGTCCTGACTTTC. Amino acid sequence: CASSLLGTFSNVLTF.

The chain recombines TRBV28 with TRBJ1-1; D is undetermined. There are 16 residues in the CDR3. Trimming stripped 6 bases from V and 5 bases from J, with 22 bases between. Germline-derived CDR1 and CDR2 are MDHEN and SYDVKM. The CDR3 loop reads CASRNQGEGAVTEAFF. CDR3 DNA sequence: TGTGCCAGCAGGAATCAAGGAGAGGGCGCGGTAACTGAAGCTTTCTTT.

The chain is built from TRBV7-2 and TRBJ2-1; maybe TRBD2 (6 bases). The CDR3 extends over 13 amino acids. The V gene lost 5 bases and the J gene lost 5 bases, with 10 bases spanning the gap. CDR1 and CDR2 (germline): SGHTA, FQGNSA. CDR3 DNA: TGTGCCAGCAGCGCGACTAGGGACAATGAGCAGTTCTTC. Its translation is CASSATRDNEQFF. The full variable domain, rest sourced from reference TRBV7-2 and TRBJ2-1, is GAGVSQSPSNKVTEKGKDVELRCDPISGHTALYWYRQSLGQGLEFLIYFQGNSAPDKSGLPSDRFSAERTGGSVSTLTIQRTQQEDSAVYLCASSATRDNEQFFGPGTRLTVL.

The chain carries TRBV5-4 and TRBJ1-6, with TRBD1 identical over 9 bases. CDR1 and CDR2 (germline): SGHNT, YYREEE (reference sequence). The CDR3 contains 14 residues. V shed 3 bases, J shed 12 bases, and the junction held 7 bases outside the gene matches. CDR3 DNA sequence: TGTGCCAGCAGCTCCGGGACAGGGCTCATACCCCTCCACTTT. It translates to CASSSGTGLIPLHF.

V is TRBV6-5 and J is TRBJ1-1, with a possible D match to TRBD1 (5 bases). With 0 bases removed from V and 1 base from J, the gap between germline ends came to 12 bases. Germline CDR1 reads MNHEY; CDR2 reads SVGAGI. The CDR3 consists of 16 residues. The CDR3: CASSYSRGQRNTEAFF. The CDR3, as DNA: TGTGCCAGCAGTTACTCTAGGGGTCAGAGGAACACTGAAGCTTTCTTT.

This clone showed up just once. The rearrangement links TRBV19 to TRBJ2-2; 9 positions agree with TRBD1. The CDR3 is 14 residues long. J lost 6 bases, V lost 6 bases, and 5 bases had no gene match. Looked up from germline, CDR1 is LNHDA and CDR2 is SQIVND (reference sequence). CDR3 loop: CASSRGDRAGELFF. DNA of the CDR3: TGTGCCAGTAGCCGCGGGGACAGGGCCGGGGAGCTGTTTTTT. Filled out from reference TRBV19 and TRBJ2-2, the complete variable domain reads DGGITQSPKYLFRKEGQNVTLSCEQNLNHDAMYWYRQDPGQGLRLIYYSQIVNDFQKGDIAEGYSVSREKKESFPLTVTSAQKNPTAFYLCASSRGDRAGELFFGEGSRLTVL.

The chain combines TRBV29-1 with TRBJ2-1, with TRBD2 identical over 10 bases. Germline V gene data show CDR1 as SQVTM and CDR2 as ANQGSEA. V lost 2 bases to trimming and J lost 13 bases; unmatched junction nucleotides: 14. This CDR3 has 15 amino acids. The CDR3 DNA sequence: TGCAGCGTTGAAATTCTAGCGGGAGCCACGGCGGTCCAGTTCTTC. It is translated as CSVEILAGATAVQFF.

The genes are TRBV7-8 and TRBJ1-2; D remains unclear. The germline gives CDR1 SGHVS, CDR2 FQNEAQ. There are 14 residues in the CDR3. Trimming removed 5 bases at V and 1 base at J, with 11 bases between. The CDR3: CASSPASSNYGYTF. The CDR3 coding sequence is TGTGCCAGCAGCCCGGCTAGCAGTAACTATGGCTACACCTTC.

The CDR3 DNA sequence: TGTGCCAGCACCAGGGGGACCCAGACCTACAATGAGCAGTTCTTC. It translates to CASTRGTQTYNEQFF. The gene calls are TRBV2 and TRBJ2-1; 7 positions match TRBD1. This CDR3 has 15 residues. CDR1 and CDR2 from the germline V gene are SNHLY and FYNNEI. Germline trimming cut 7 bases from V and 2 bases from J; bases unmatched to any gene: 8. Filled out from reference TRBV2 and TRBJ2-1, the complete variable domain reads EPEVTQTPSHQVTQMGQEVILRCVPISNHLYFYWYRQILGQKVEFLVSFYNNEISEKSEIFDDQFSVERPDGSNFTLKIRSTKLEDSAMYFCASTRGTQTYNEQFFGPGTRLTVL.

This clone has a single count. CDR3 amino acids: CASSESGDSRGQFF. CDR3 sequence (DNA): TGCGCCAGCAGTGAGTCGGGGGACTCACGGGGGCAGTTCTTC. The chain recombines TRBV10-2 with TRBJ2-1, with D possibly matching TRBD2 (6 bases). The germline V and J ends were trimmed by 0 bases and 12 bases, with 15 bases remaining between them. This CDR3 contains 14 residues. Germline V gives CDR1 WSHSY, CDR2 SAAADI.

This chain uses TRBV6-2 or TRBV6-3 with TRBJ2-7, with no clear D. Trimming cost V 2 bases and J 5 bases, with 10 bases left between them. Germline CDR1 is MNHEY and CDR2 is SVGEGT. This CDR3 region has 13 residues. This CDR3 reads CASSYDSGNEQYF. CDR3 bases: TGTGCCAGCAGTTACGATTCAGGTAACGAGCAGTACTTC.

This clone occurred once. The V call is TRBV21-1, the J call TRBJ2-7; whether TRBD1, the table's D call, matches the DNA was not checked. TRBV21-1 is a known pseudogene. The CDR3 is made up of 14 amino acids. The CDR3 reads CASSKQQGGYEQYF. CDR3 bases: TGTGCCAGCAGCAAACAACAGGGCGGCTACGAGCAGTACTTC.

With respect to this clone: The CDR3 carries no conserved terminal phenylalanine or tryptophan, so it likely arises from a read error. The DNA is left out, because the CDR3 cannot be placed on it with certainty; the CDR3 is given as TCRdb lists it. The rearrangement uses TRBV7-2 and TRBJ1-6. The CDR3 spans 12 amino acids, including both terminal residues. Germline lookup yields CDR1 SGHTA and CDR2 FQGNSA. The CDR3 loop is CASSLDGGVLSS.

The V call is TRBV10-3, the J call TRBJ2-5; D is perhaps TRBD2 (6 bases). The CDR3 contains 13 residues. V was pared by 2 bases and J by 4 bases, with 8 bases between. Per germline, CDR1 ENHRY and CDR2 SYGVKD. CDR3 sequence: CAISETSTETQYF. The CDR3 DNA is TGTGCCATCAGTGAGACTAGCACAGAGACCCAGTACTTC.

The chain joins TRBV2 to TRBJ2-7; the match to TRBD2 covers 9 bases. J was trimmed by 3 bases and V by 9 bases; bases with no gene match: 9. The CDR3 length is 14 residues. The germline CDR1 and CDR2 sequences are SNHLY and FYNNEI. CDR3 amino acids: CASFPAGGYYEQYF. CDR3 DNA sequence: TGTGCCAGTTTCCCGGCGGGAGGGTACTACGAGCAGTACTTC.

J is TRBJ2-1 and V is TRBV5-1; D is unresolved. From germline, CDR1 is SGHRS and CDR2 YFSETQ. V lost 0 bases and J 6 bases, leaving 16 bases between the germline ends. The CDR3 length is 16 residues. CDR3 coding DNA: TGCGCCAGCAGCTTGGCGGTTAATGTGGGCTCCAATGAGCAGTTCTTC. Translated: CASSLAVNVGSNEQFF.

This chain links TRBV5-4 with TRBJ2-1; a possible D gene is TRBD2 (6 bases). This CDR3 spans 13 amino acids. Trimming took off 5 bases at V and 5 bases at J, with 11 bases between the two ends. Germline V gene sequence: CDR1 SGHNT, CDR2 YYREEE (reference sequence). For the CDR3, the DNA is TGTGCCAGCAGTCCGGGACTCAACAATGAGCAGTTCTTC. Encoded protein: CASSPGLNNEQFF.